This T cell receptor beta chain was captured in a study of T cell responses to AZD1222 COVID-19 vaccine. Study information: Whether given at about 4 or about 12 weeks, second doses were pooled. Study findings and constraints: Researchers took repertoire samples only after the peak T cell response had come. Baseline seropositivity occurred in only a handful of AZD1222 recipients. The study found vaccine-associated CD4 TCRs spanning spike, dominant at 160-218 and 743-854.

This CDR3 has 13 residues. V was pared by 4 bases and J by 9 bases, with 13 bases between. CDR1 is SGHDN, CDR2 FVKESK, per germline. About this clone: What it binds is not known.

Sequencing was performed with immunoSEQ multiplex PCR; in TCRdb, only in-frame clones are kept and a portion is missing. The sample yields about 97,000 clones, around nine tenths seen once. The chain carries TRBV14 and TRBJ1-5; TRBD1 might be the D (5 bases). The specimen comprised peripheral blood, sampled on day 0 of AZD1222 vaccination. The TCR comes from an adult in good health. As DNA, the CDR3 is TGTGCCAGCAGCCTCGGGGACGGCCGGCCCCAGCATTTT. Translating it yields CASSLGDGRPQHF.